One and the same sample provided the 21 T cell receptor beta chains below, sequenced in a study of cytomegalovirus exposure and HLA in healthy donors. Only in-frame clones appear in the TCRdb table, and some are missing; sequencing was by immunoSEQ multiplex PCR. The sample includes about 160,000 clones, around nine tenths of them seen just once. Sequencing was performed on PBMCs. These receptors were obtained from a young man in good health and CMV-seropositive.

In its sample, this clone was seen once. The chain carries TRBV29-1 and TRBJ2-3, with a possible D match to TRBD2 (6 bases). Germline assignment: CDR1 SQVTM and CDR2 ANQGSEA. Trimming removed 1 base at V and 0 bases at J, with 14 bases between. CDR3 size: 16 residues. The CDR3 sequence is CSVEVVEGLSTDTQYF. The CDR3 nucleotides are TGCAGCGTTGAAGTAGTGGAGGGACTGAGCACAGATACGCAGTATTTT.

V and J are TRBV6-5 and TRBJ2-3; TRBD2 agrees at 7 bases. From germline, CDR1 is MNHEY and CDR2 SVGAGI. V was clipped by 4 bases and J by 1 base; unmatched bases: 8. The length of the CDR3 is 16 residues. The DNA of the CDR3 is TGTGCCAGCAGTTCTGCCGAAGGGAGGGGCACAGATACGCAGTATTTT. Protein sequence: CASSSAEGRGTDTQYF.

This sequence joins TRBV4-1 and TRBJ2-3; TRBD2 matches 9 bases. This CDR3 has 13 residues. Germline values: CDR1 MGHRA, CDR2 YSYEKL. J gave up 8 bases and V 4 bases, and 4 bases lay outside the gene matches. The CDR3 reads CASSLAGEPTQYF. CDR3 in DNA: TGCGCCAGCAGCCTAGCGGGAGAGCCTACGCAGTATTTT.

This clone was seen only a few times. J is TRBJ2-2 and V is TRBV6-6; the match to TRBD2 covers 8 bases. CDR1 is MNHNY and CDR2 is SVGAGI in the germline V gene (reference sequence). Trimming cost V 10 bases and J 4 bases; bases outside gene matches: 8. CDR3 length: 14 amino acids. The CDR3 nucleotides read TGTGCCACCAGGACTAGCCGAGTCACCGGGGAGCTGTTTTTT. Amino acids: CATRTSRVTGELFF.

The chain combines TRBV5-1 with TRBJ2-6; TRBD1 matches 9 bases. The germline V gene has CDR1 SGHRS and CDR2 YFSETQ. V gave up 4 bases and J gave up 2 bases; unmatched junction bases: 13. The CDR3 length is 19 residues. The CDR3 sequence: CASSIGPGTGKPGANVLTF. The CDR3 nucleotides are TGCGCCAGCAGCATCGGGCCCGGGACAGGGAAGCCTGGGGCCAACGTCCTGACTTTC.

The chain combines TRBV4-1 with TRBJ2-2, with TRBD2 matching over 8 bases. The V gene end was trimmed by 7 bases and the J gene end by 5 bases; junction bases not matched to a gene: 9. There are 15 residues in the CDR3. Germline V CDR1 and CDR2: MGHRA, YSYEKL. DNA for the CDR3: TGCGCCAGCAACAAGGGACTAGGCGGGACCGGGGAGCTGTTTTTT. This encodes CASNKGLGGTGELFF.

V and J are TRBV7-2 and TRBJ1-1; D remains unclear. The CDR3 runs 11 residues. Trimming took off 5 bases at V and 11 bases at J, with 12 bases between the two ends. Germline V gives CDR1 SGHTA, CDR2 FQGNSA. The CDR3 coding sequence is TGTGCCAGCAGCCCCGTAGCCTTGGCTTTCTTT. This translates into CASSPVALAFF.

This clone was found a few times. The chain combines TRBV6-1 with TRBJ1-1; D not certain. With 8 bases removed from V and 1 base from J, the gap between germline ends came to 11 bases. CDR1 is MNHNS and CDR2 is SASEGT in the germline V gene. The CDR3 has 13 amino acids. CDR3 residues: CASLKGGNTEAFF. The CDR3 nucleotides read TGTGCCAGCCTAAAGGGAGGGAACACTGAAGCTTTCTTT.

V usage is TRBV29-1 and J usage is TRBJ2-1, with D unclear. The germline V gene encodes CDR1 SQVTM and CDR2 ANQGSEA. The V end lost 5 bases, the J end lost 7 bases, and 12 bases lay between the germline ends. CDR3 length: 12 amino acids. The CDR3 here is CSVLPRENEQFF. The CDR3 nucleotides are TGCAGCGTTTTACCACGAGAGAATGAGCAGTTCTTC.

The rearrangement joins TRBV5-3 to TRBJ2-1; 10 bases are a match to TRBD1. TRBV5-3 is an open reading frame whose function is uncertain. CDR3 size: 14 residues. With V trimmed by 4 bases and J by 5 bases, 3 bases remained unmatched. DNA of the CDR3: TGTGCCAGAAGCATGGACAGGGGGAACAATGAGCAGTTCTTC. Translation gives CARSMDRGNNEQFF.

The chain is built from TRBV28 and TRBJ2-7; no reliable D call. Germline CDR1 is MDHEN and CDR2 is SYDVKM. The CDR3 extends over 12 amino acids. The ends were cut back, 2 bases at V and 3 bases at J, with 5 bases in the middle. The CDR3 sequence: CASSLPSYEQYF. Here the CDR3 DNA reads TGTGCCAGCAGTTTACCCAGCTACGAGCAGTACTTC. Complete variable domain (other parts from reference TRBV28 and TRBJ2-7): DVKVTQSSRYLVKRTGEKVFLECVQDMDHENMFWYRQDPGLGLRLIYFSYDVKMKEKGDIPEGYSVSREKKERFSLILESASTNQTSMYLCASSLPSYEQYFGPGTRLTVT.

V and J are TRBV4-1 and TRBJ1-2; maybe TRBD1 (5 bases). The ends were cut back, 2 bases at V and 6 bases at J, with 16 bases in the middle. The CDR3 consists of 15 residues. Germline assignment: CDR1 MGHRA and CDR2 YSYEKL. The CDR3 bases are TGCGCCAGCAGCCAATCAAATCCGGGGGTGGATGGCTACACCTTC. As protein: CASSQSNPGVDGYTF.

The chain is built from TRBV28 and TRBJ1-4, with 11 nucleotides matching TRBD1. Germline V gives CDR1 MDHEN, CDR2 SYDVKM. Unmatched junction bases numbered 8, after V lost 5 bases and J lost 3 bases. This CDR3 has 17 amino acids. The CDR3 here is CASSAYGQGAPNEKLFF. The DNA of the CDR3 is TGTGCCAGCAGTGCCTACGGACAGGGGGCGCCTAATGAAAAACTGTTTTTT.

The CDR3 sequence is CASSLAGGPHTDTQYF. The CDR3, as DNA: TGCGCCAGCAGCCTCGCGGGGGGGCCCCACACAGATACGCAGTATTTT. The chain carries TRBV4-1 and TRBJ2-3, with 9 nucleotides matching TRBD2. CDR3 length: 16 amino acids. The V and J ends lost 4 bases and 2 bases, in that order; junction bases with no gene match: 7. The germline V gene encodes CDR1 MGHRA and CDR2 YSYEKL.

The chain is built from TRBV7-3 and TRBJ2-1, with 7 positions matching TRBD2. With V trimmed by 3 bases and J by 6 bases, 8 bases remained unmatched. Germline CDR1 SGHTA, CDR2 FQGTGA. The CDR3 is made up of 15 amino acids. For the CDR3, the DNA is TGTGCCAGCAGCTTCCGTGGGGGGGGTGGCAATGAGCAGTTCTTC. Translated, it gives CASSFRGGGGNEQFF. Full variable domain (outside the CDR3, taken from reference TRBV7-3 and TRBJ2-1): GAGVSQTPSNKVTEKGKYVELRCDPISGHTALYWYRQSLGQGPEFLIYFQGTGAADDSGLPNDRFFAVRPEGSVSTLKIQRTERGDSAVYLCASSFRGGGGNEQFFGPGTRLTVL.

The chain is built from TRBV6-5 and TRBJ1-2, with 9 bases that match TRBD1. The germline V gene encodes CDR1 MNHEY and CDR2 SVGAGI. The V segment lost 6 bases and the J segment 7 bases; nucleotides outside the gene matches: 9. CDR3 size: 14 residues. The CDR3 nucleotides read TGTGCCAGCAGATTCCGGACAGGGGAGGGTGGCTACACCTTC. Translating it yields CASRFRTGEGGYTF.

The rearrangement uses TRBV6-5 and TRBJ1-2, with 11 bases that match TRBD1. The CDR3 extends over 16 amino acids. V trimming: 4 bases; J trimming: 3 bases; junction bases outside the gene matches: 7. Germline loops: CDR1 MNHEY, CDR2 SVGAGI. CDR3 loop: CASSLRDRGGDYGYTF. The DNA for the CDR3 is TGTGCCAGCAGTTTACGGGACAGGGGGGGGGACTATGGCTACACCTTC.

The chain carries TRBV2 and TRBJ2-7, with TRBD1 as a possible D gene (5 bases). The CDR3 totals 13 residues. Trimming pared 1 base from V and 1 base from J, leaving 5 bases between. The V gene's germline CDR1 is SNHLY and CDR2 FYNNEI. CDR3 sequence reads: CASSEEGSYEQYF. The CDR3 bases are TGTGCCAGCAGTGAAGAGGGGTCCTACGAGCAGTACTTC.

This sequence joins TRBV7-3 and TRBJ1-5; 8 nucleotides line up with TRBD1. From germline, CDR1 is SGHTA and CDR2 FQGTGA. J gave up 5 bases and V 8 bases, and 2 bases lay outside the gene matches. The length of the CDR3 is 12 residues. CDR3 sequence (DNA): TGTGCCAGCCCACAGGGGGATCAGCCCCAGCATTTT. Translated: CASPQGDQPQHF.

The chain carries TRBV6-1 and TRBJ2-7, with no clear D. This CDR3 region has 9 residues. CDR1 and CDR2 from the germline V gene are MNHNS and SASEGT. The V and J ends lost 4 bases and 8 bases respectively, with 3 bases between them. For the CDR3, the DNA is TGTGCCAGCAGTGCAAAGCAGTACTTC. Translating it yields CASSAKQYF.

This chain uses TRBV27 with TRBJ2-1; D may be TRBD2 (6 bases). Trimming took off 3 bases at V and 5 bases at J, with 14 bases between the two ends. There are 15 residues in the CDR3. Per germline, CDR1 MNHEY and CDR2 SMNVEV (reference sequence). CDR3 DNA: TGTGCCAGCAGTTTTGAAGGAGGGAGTGACAATGAGCAGTTCTTC. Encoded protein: CASSFEGGSDNEQFF.